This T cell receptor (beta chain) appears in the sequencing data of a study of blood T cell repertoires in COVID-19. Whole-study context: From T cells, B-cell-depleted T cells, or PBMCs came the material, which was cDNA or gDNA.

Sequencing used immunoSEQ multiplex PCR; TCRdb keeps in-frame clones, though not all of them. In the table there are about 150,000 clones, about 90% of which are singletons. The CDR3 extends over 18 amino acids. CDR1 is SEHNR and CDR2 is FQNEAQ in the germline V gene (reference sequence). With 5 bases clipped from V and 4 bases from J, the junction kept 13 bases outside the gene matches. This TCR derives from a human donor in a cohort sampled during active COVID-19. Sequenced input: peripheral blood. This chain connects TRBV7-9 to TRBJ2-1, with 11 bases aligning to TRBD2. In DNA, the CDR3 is TGTGCCAGCAGCCCTCACCTCACACTAGCGGGAGATTACAATGAGCAGTTCTTC. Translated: CASSPHLTLAGDYNEQFF.